The 11 T cell receptor beta chains in this list originate from one sample, sequenced in a study of T cell responses to AZD1222 COVID-19 vaccine (dated by TCRdb to the early 2020s). Receptor libraries were prepared by the immunoSEQ multiplex PCR assay. Held by TCRdb, this immuneACCESS table contains in-frame sequences only and omits some clones. Under half of the omission traces to an unresolved V gene where checked; the cause of the rest is unknown. The sample contains 100,000 to 150,000 clones, around 87% of them found a single time. The ten largest clones represent over 9.5% of the sample. The time point label of this sample denotes: baseline before first vaccination. The sequencing used peripheral blood, collected on day 0 of AZD1222 vaccination. The receptors were sampled from an adult in good health.

The rearrangement uses TRBV29-1 and TRBJ1-1; D remains ambiguous. CDR1 and CDR2 (germline): SQVTM, ANQGSEA. Trimming stripped 2 bases from V and 4 bases from J, with 11 bases between. This CDR3 has 13 amino acids. The CDR3 nucleotides read TGCAGCGTTGAACGGCTGTCGGGCACTGAAGCTTTCTTT. This sequence encodes CSVERLSGTEAFF. The full variable domain, completed using reference TRBV29-1 and TRBJ1-1, is SAVISQKPSRDICQRGTSLTIQCQVDSQVTMMFWYRQQPGQSLTLIATANQGSEATYESGFVIDKFPISRPNLTFSTLTVSNMSPEDSSIYLCSVERLSGTEAFFGQGTRLTVV.

The rearrangement links TRBV7-2 to TRBJ2-7; 10 bases are shared with TRBD2. V shed 0 bases and J 6 bases; nucleotides not matched to a gene: 5. The germline V gene has CDR1 SGHTA and CDR2 FQGNSA. The CDR3 length is 15 residues. CDR3 sequence reads: CASSLALAGGGEQYF. In nucleotides, the CDR3 is TGTGCCAGCAGCTTAGCGTTAGCGGGAGGTGGCGAGCAGTACTTC.

The rearrangement links TRBV18 to TRBJ2-2; D uncertain. CDR3 length: 12 residues. Germline V gives CDR1 KGHSH, CDR2 LQKENI. V was clipped by 5 bases and J by 6 bases, with 7 bases between them. CDR3 DNA: TGTGCCAGCTCAGCGGCAGCCGGGGAGCTGTTTTTT. The encoded protein is CASSAAAGELFF.

The genes are TRBV10-3 and TRBJ2-6; TRBD1 agrees at 7 bases. CDR3 size: 17 residues. The junction had 5 bases not matched to a gene; V was cut back by 3 bases and J by 0 bases. Germline CDR1 ENHRY, CDR2 SYGVKD. CDR3 sequence (DNA): TGTGCCATCAGTGAAGGGACAGTGTACTCTGGGGCCAACGTCCTGACTTTC. It specifies CAISEGTVYSGANVLTF.

This clone came up once. This chain links TRBV19 with TRBJ1-1; D uncertain. This CDR3 has 15 amino acids. V shed 4 bases and J shed 0 bases, with 12 bases lying between them. CDR1 is LNHDA, CDR2 SQIVND, per germline (reference sequence). The CDR3 nucleotides are TGTGCCAGTAGTAACTGGGAAGTCGTGAACACTGAAGCTTTCTTT. This gives the protein CASSNWEVVNTEAFF.

This rearrangement joins TRBV4-2 to TRBJ2-2, with D maybe TRBD2 (5 bases). CDR1 is LGHNA, CDR2 YNFKEQ, per germline. The CDR3 consists of 15 residues. V lost 6 bases and J 3 bases, leaving 14 bases between the germline ends. CDR3 in amino acids: CASRDLSGYTGELFF. The CDR3 region has the DNA TGTGCCAGCAGGGATTTGAGCGGCTACACCGGGGAGCTGTTTTTT.

The chain links TRBV6-5 to TRBJ2-7; D call uncertain. The CDR3 sequence is 13 residues long. Germline-derived CDR1 and CDR2 are MNHEY and SVGAGI. V dropped 0 bases and J dropped 4 bases, with 7 bases sitting between them. The CDR3 DNA reads TGTGCCAGCAGTTACTCGATGGATTACGAGCAGTACTTC. It specifies CASSYSMDYEQYF.

The sample holds a few counts of this clone. The chain carries TRBV7-9 and TRBJ1-1, with a weak D call TRBD1 (6 bases). V shed 4 bases and J shed 5 bases, with 17 bases lying between them. CDR1 is SEHNR, CDR2 FQNEAQ, per germline (reference sequence). The CDR3 has 15 amino acids. This CDR3 reads CASSSRARGGTEAFF. The CDR3 DNA reads as TGTGCCAGCAGCTCTCGGGCCAGGGGAGGGACTGAAGCTTTCTTT.

This chain uses TRBV28 with TRBJ1-5; TRBD1 might be the D (6 bases). Trimming removed 8 bases from V and 9 bases from J, with 20 bases in between. There are 14 residues in the CDR3. The germline CDR1 and CDR2 sequences are MDHEN and SYDVKM. The CDR3 coding sequence is TGTGCCAGCTCAAACCGGGACACGGCCCCGCCCCAGCATTTT. Its translation is CASSNRDTAPPQHF.

The rearrangement joins TRBV5-1 to TRBJ2-3; D tentatively reads TRBD1 or TRBD2 (5 bases each). V gave up 6 bases and J gave up 1 base, with 15 bases separating them. From germline, CDR1 is SGHRS and CDR2 YFSETQ. The CDR3 spans 15 residues. Here the CDR3 reads CASNLEGRRTDTQYF. In DNA form, the CDR3 reads TGCGCCAGCAACCTCGAGGGGCGACGCACAGATACGCAGTATTTT.

This chain links TRBV6-2 or TRBV6-3 with TRBJ2-7; D is undetermined. This CDR3 has 13 amino acids. V was pared by 5 bases and J by 4 bases, with 12 bases between. CDR1 MNHEY and CDR2 SVGEGT come from the germline V gene. The CDR3 protein is CASSDGPLYEQYF. CDR3 coding DNA: TGTGCCAGCAGTGATGGACCGCTATACGAGCAGTACTTC.